A selection of T cell receptor beta chains follows, all from one sample in a study of cytomegalovirus exposure and HLA in healthy donors. Using immunoSEQ multiplex PCR, the repertoire was profiled, and TCRdb retains in-frame clones only, with some absent. Altogether about 200,000 clones are present, over 65% being singletons, with the ten largest covering about 14%. The specimen sequenced was PBMCs. All receptors derive from a man between 40 and 49 years old in good health and CMV-seronegative. The CDR3 runs from the conserved cysteine through the conserved F or W. Fields, in order: J gene, D gene, V gene, clone size, CDR3 protein, CDR3 DNA. The D gene is left open where the match is weak. Rows give clone size only sometimes, using once, few, many, or a class for an expanded clone.

j_call: TRBJ1-1
d_call: .
v_call: TRBV19
clone_size: .
cdr3_aa: CASSIAPTANTEAFF
cdr3_nt: TGTGCCAGTAGTATAGCGCCGACAGCGAACACTGAAGCTTTCTTT

j_call: TRBJ1-1
d_call: TRBD1
v_call: TRBV28
clone_size: few
cdr3_aa: CASSLGRQGQAEAFF
cdr3_nt: TGTGCCAGCAGTCTTGGGAGACAGGGTCAGGCTGAAGCTTTCTTT

j_call: TRBJ1-3
d_call: .
v_call: TRBV7-7
clone_size: once
cdr3_aa: CASSLGPSSGNTIYF
cdr3_nt: TGTGCCAGCAGCTTGGGGCCTAGCTCTGGAAACACCATATATTTT

j_call: TRBJ1-1
d_call: TRBD1
v_call: TRBV30
clone_size: .
cdr3_aa: CAWSGGGHEAFF
cdr3_nt: TGTGCCTGGAGTGGAGGGGGCCACGAGGCTTTCTTT

j_call: TRBJ1-2
d_call: TRBD1
v_call: TRBV6-6
clone_size: .
cdr3_aa: CATEGAGYGYTF
cdr3_nt: TGTGCCACTGAGGGGGCTGGCTATGGCTACACCTTC

j_call: TRBJ1-5
d_call: TRBD1
v_call: TRBV9
clone_size: .
cdr3_aa: CASSPGTGFSNQPQHF
cdr3_nt: TGTGCCAGCAGCCCGGGGACAGGCTTTAGCAATCAGCCCCAGCATTTT

j_call: TRBJ2-2
d_call: .
v_call: TRBV19
clone_size: .
cdr3_aa: CASSITGRNTGELFF
cdr3_nt: TGTGCCAGTAGTATAACCGGGAGGAACACCGGGGAGCTGTTTTTT

j_call: TRBJ2-7
d_call: .
v_call: TRBV7-9
clone_size: .
cdr3_aa: CASSYAKDSSEQYF
cdr3_nt: TGTGCCAGCAGCTACGCTAAAGACAGTTCCGAGCAGTACTTC

j_call: TRBJ2-2
d_call: .
v_call: TRBV27
clone_size: .
cdr3_aa: CASSFGLNTGELFF
cdr3_nt: TGTGCCAGCAGTTTTGGCCTTAACACCGGGGAGCTGTTTTTT

j_call: TRBJ1-1
d_call: TRBD1
v_call: TRBV25-1
clone_size: few
cdr3_aa: CASTTGGSAEAFF
cdr3_nt: TGTGCCAGCACCACAGGGGGCAGCGCTGAAGCTTTCTTT

j_call: TRBJ1-5
d_call: .
v_call: TRBV27
clone_size: .
cdr3_aa: CASMRTGGQPQHF
cdr3_nt: TGTGCCAGCATGAGGACGGGGGGACAGCCCCAGCATTTT

j_call: TRBJ2-5
d_call: .
v_call: TRBV18
clone_size: .
cdr3_aa: CASSPNAGETQYF
cdr3_nt: TGTGCCAGCTCACCAAACGCGGGAGAGACCCAGTACTTC

j_call: TRBJ2-1
d_call: .
v_call: TRBV9
clone_size: .
cdr3_aa: CASSVEGLDLNEQFF
cdr3_nt: TGTGCCAGCAGCGTAGAGGGGTTGGATCTCAATGAGCAGTTCTTC